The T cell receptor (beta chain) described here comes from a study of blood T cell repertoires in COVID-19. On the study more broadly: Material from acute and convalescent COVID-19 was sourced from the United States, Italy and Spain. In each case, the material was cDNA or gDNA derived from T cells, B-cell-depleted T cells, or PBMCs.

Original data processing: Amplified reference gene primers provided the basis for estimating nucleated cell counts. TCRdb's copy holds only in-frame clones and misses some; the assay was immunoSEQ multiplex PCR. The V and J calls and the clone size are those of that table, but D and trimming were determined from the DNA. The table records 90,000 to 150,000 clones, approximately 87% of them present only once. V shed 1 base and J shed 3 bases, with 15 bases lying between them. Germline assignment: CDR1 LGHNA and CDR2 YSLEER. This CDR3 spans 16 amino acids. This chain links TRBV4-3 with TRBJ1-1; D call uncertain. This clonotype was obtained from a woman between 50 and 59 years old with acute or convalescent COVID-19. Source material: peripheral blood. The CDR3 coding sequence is TGCGCCAGCAGCCAAGGGGTTGGCGGGCTGGACACTGAAGCTTTCTTT. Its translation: CASSQGVGGLDTEAFF.